A single sample is the source of the 20 T cell receptor beta chains below, sequenced in a study of cytomegalovirus exposure and HLA in healthy donors. Primers for the PCR totalled 60 Vbeta and 13 Jbeta. The protocol was immunoSEQ multiplex PCR, while the TCRdb copy is restricted to in-frame clones and leaves out a portion. The table shows more than 200,000 clones, with roughly 80% occurring only once. The source material was PBMCs. These TCRs come from a girl aged 2-10 years in good health and CMV-seronegative.

The chain is built from TRBV19 and TRBJ2-1; 8 bases line up with TRBD2. Germline trimming cut 6 bases from V and 8 bases from J; bases unmatched to any gene: 24. Germline CDR1 and CDR2: LNHDA and SQIVND (reference sequence). The CDR3 has 19 residues. The CDR3 DNA follows: TGTGCCAGTAGCCCGGGCCGGGGGGTGGAAGCGGGAGTTACGGATGAGCAGTTCTTC. This translates into CASSPGRGVEAGVTDEQFF.

The chain couples TRBV19 to TRBJ1-5; no definite D call. The germline CDR1 and CDR2 sequences are LNHDA and SQIVND (reference sequence). The length of the CDR3 is 16 residues. The germline V and J ends were trimmed by 5 bases and 4 bases, with 18 bases remaining between them. The CDR3 here is CASSPRWQVRNQPQHF. The CDR3 DNA reads as TGTGCCAGTAGTCCTCGATGGCAGGTACGGAATCAGCCCCAGCATTTT. The full variable domain, its missing parts supplied by reference TRBV19 and TRBJ1-5, is DGGITQSPKYLFRKEGQNVTLSCEQNLNHDAMYWYRQDPGQGLRLIYYSQIVNDFQKGDIAEGYSVSREKKESFPLTVTSAQKNPTAFYLCASSPRWQVRNQPQHFGDGTRLSIL.

The chain has TRBV5-4 and TRBJ2-5, with 7 bases lining up with TRBD2. J was trimmed by 5 bases and V by 4 bases; bases with no gene match: 5. The CDR3 has 13 amino acids. Germline V lookup: CDR1 SGHNT, CDR2 YYREEE (reference sequence). The CDR3 sequence is CASSPDSGETQYF. Here the CDR3 DNA reads TGTGCCAGCAGCCCCGATAGCGGGGAGACCCAGTACTTC.

The chain links TRBV5-1 to TRBJ1-1; D is undetermined. This CDR3 comprises 12 residues. Trimming stripped 5 bases from V and 2 bases from J, with 7 bases between. Germline CDR1 SGHRS, CDR2 YFSETQ. In DNA, the CDR3 is TGCGCCAGCAGGGGGAGTAACACTGAAGCTTTCTTT. This codes for CASRGSNTEAFF.

The rearrangement uses TRBV5-6 and TRBJ1-2; TRBD1 might be the D (5 bases). The CDR3 contains 16 residues. The germline gives CDR1 SGHDT, CDR2 YYEEEE. With 3 bases removed from V and 6 bases from J, the gap between germline ends came to 21 bases. Here the CDR3 DNA reads TGTGCCAGCAGCTGGGAGGACAACCTTTTTTCGGATGGCTACACCTTC. It encodes CASSWEDNLFSDGYTF.

The rearrangement links TRBV9 to TRBJ1-2, with TRBD1 matching 10 bases. Germline lookup yields CDR1 SGDLS and CDR2 YYNGEE. J was trimmed by 7 bases and V by 3 bases; bases with no gene match: 3. The CDR3 has 13 residues. The CDR3 DNA sequence: TGTGCCAGCAGCGAACGGGACAGGGGTGGCTACACCTTC. Translating gives CASSERDRGGYTF.

V usage is TRBV5-1 and J usage is TRBJ2-1; 9 bases line up with TRBD1. The germline V gene has CDR1 SGHRS and CDR2 YFSETQ. CDR3 length: 16 residues. V lost 1 base and J lost 7; bases outside the gene matches: 9. Here the CDR3 DNA reads TGCGCCAGCAGCTTGAAAGGGACAGGGCGGGTAAATGAGCAGTTCTTC. It is translated as CASSLKGTGRVNEQFF.

CDR3 sequence: CASSLRREGTGELFF. DNA of the CDR3: TGTGCCAGCAGCTTACGGCGGGAGGGCACCGGGGAGCTGTTTTTT. The chain employs TRBV11-2 and TRBJ2-2; 9 bases are shared with TRBD2. V shed 2 bases, J shed 4 bases, and the junction held 2 bases outside the gene matches. This CDR3 is 15 amino acids long. CDR1 is SGHAT, CDR2 FQNNGV, per germline.

The V gene is TRBV7-9, the J gene TRBJ2-7, with D uncertain. Germline V lookup: CDR1 SEHNR, CDR2 FQNEAQ (reference sequence). V lost 1 base to trimming and J lost 6 bases, with 10 bases between them. The CDR3 extends over 13 amino acids. CDR3 bases: TGTGCCAGCAGCTTAGGTTTCGGTGGCGAGCAGTACTTC. Protein sequence: CASSLGFGGEQYF.

This clone was counted a few times. The V gene is TRBV6-6, the J gene TRBJ1-2; perhaps TRBD1 as D (5 bases). Germline V CDR1 and CDR2: MNHNY, SVGAGI (reference sequence). This CDR3 is built from 12 residues. The V and J ends lost 6 bases and 2 bases respectively, with 7 bases between them. This CDR3 reads CASRGRNYGYTF. CDR3 nucleotides: TGTGCCAGCAGGGGGCGAAACTATGGCTACACCTTC.

The chain is built from TRBV5-1 and TRBJ1-6; 11 nucleotides align to TRBD1. There are 15 residues in the CDR3. The germline CDR1 and CDR2 sequences are SGHRS and YFSETQ. The V gene end was trimmed by 4 bases and the J gene end by 9 bases; junction bases not matched to a gene: 6. The CDR3 DNA follows: TGCGCCAGCAGCCCGGACAGGGGGCAGGGTTCACCCCTCCACTTT. Translated, it gives CASSPDRGQGSPLHF.

The V and J genes are TRBV4-1 and TRBJ1-4, with TRBD1 as a possible D gene (5 bases). CDR3 length: 16 residues. The germline CDR1 and CDR2 sequences are MGHRA and YSYEKL. The ends were cut back, 4 bases at V and 4 bases at J, with 16 bases in the middle. The CDR3 sequence is CASSLKFQGSNEKLFF. Written as DNA, the CDR3 is TGCGCCAGCAGCCTCAAGTTCCAGGGCAGTAATGAAAAACTGTTTTTT.

The chain has TRBV18 and TRBJ2-3; 12 bases are shared with TRBD2. The CDR3 totals 14 residues. V shed 6 bases, J shed 3 bases, and the junction held 1 base outside the gene matches. Germline V gene sequence: CDR1 KGHSH, CDR2 LQKENI. CDR3 sequence reads: CASSGTSGTDTQYF. The CDR3 DNA sequence: TGTGCCAGCTCTGGGACTAGCGGGACAGATACGCAGTATTTT.

The rearrangement links TRBV14 to TRBJ1-3; 10 bases map to TRBD1. The trim removed 4 bases at V and 0 bases at J, leaving 3 bases unmatched. Germline-derived CDR1 and CDR2 are SGHDN and FVKESK. This CDR3 spans 16 amino acids. The DNA for the CDR3 is TGTGCCAGCAGCCCGACAGGGGGCCTCTCTGGAAACACCATATATTTT. Encoded protein: CASSPTGGLSGNTIYF.

V and J are TRBV5-1 and TRBJ2-3; D call uncertain. The CDR3 length is 14 residues. The V gene's germline CDR1 is SGHRS and CDR2 YFSETQ. V shed 0 bases and J shed 1 base, with 6 bases lying between them. The chain's CDR3 is CASSLVSGTDTQYF. CDR3 bases: TGCGCCAGCAGCTTGGTGAGTGGCACAGATACGCAGTATTTT. Supplemented by reference TRBV5-1 and TRBJ2-3, the full variable domain reads KAGVTQTPRYLIKTRGQQVTLSCSPISGHRSVSWYQQTPGQGLQFLFEYFSETQRNKGNFPGRFSGRQFSNSRSEMNVSTLELGDSALYLCASSLVSGTDTQYFGPGTRLTVL.

The chain is built from TRBV12-5 and TRBJ2-7; D is perhaps TRBD1 (5 bases). V was clipped by 1 base and J by 0 bases, with 7 bases between them. CDR3 length: 14 residues. Germline V gene data show CDR1 as LGHNT and CDR2 as FRNRAP. The CDR3 DNA reads TGTGCTAGTGGTTTGGGGACACCCTCCTACGAGCAGTACTTC. It translates to CASGLGTPSYEQYF.

The chain employs TRBV6-5 and TRBJ1-2; D is perhaps TRBD1 (6 bases). Trimming cost V 0 bases and J 7 bases, with 12 bases left between them. Germline V CDR1 and CDR2: MNHEY, SVGAGI. There are 14 residues in the CDR3. The CDR3 protein is CASSYSRGLFGYTF. CDR3 coding DNA: TGTGCCAGCAGTTACTCGAGGGGGTTATTTGGCTACACCTTC.

The chain combines TRBV7-9 with TRBJ2-7; TRBD1 aligns across 7 bases. Per germline, CDR1 SEHNR and CDR2 FQNEAQ (reference sequence). J was trimmed by 4 bases and V by 3 bases; bases with no gene match: 6. The CDR3 extends over 14 amino acids. CDR3 DNA: TGTGCCAGCAGCTTGAGGGGGCTGTCATACGAGCAGTACTTC. Protein: CASSLRGLSYEQYF.

The rearrangement uses TRBV7-8 and TRBJ2-7, with D tentatively TRBD1 (7 bases). CDR1 is SGHVS and CDR2 is FQNEAQ in the germline V gene. V was pared by 3 bases and J by 3 bases, with 15 bases between. The CDR3 is made up of 15 amino acids. This CDR3 is CASSFQPGGNYEQYF. In nucleotides, the CDR3 is TGTGCCAGCAGCTTTCAACCAGGGGGGAACTACGAGCAGTACTTC. Full variable domain (outside the CDR3, taken from reference TRBV7-8 and TRBJ2-7): GAGVSQSPRYKVAKRGQDVALRCDPISGHVSLFWYQQALGQGPEFLTYFQNEAQLDKSGLPSDRFFAERPEGSVSTLKIQRTQQEDSAVYLCASSFQPGGNYEQYFGPGTRLTVT.

The chain joins TRBV27 to TRBJ2-7; 7 positions match TRBD1. CDR1 is MNHEY and CDR2 is SMNVEV in the germline V gene (reference sequence). The CDR3 is made up of 14 amino acids. The J segment lost 1 base and the V segment lost 3 bases, leaving 3 bases of the junction unmatched. The CDR3 protein is CASSFQQGSYEQYF. CDR3 in DNA: TGTGCCAGCAGTTTCCAACAGGGGTCCTACGAGCAGTACTTC.